This T cell receptor (beta chain) appears in the sequencing data of a study of blood T cells in healthy people across ages (dated by TCRdb to the mid-2010s). In the study overall: Template switching captured roughly one uniquely barcoded TCR beta cDNA molecule per two T cells in model experiments. The donors were divided into four age groups: young (average around 15 years), middle-aged (roughly 42), aged (roughly 60) and long-lived (roughly 86). To avoid experimental bias, donors of different ages were randomly spread across the sequencing lanes. The study measured age-related changes in TCR beta repertoire diversity using deep sequencing normalized with unique cDNA molecular identifiers. For two donors (one aged 18 to 30 and one aged 80 or older), the study analyzed two additional independent replicas of 1 million unique cDNA reads from the same blood draw.

The method was 5' RACE. TCRdb records Illumina HiSeq 2500 as the sequencer. The second PCR ran for roughly 6 to 11 cycles and used a J-beta primer mix along with a sample-barcoded 5' primer. Each TCR beta cDNA molecule received a unique molecular identifier from a template-switch 5' adaptor carrying 12 random nucleotides. Each sample yielded at least 3 million CDR3-containing paired-end reads. All of the RNA was converted into first-strand cDNA using the Mint cDNA synthesis kit, with a TRBC-specific oligonucleotide serving as the primer. All cDNA was treated with uracil-DNA glycosylase and then went through a first 18-cycle PCR with the universal primers M1SS and BC2_uni_R. For the original study's pipeline: For normalization, 1 million high-quality reads, each with a distinct molecular identifier, were randomly selected from each sample. Reads sharing molecular identifiers were discarded rather than binned into consensus sequences. MiTCR, set to a Q25 quality threshold and the strictest error-elimination algorithm, was used for CDR3 identification, clonotype clustering and error correction. A nonparametric unseen species model with Euler transformation was used to estimate lower-bound total TCR beta diversity. TCRdb reanalyzed the raw reads on its own, using fastp at Q25 for trimming and MiXCR for clone calling, and kept in-frame beta chains. Every CDR3 protein is listed once, alongside the most common genes and DNA of its rows. These V and J calls are TCRdb output, not the study's own analysis. The sample table lists about 1.5 million distinct CDR3 sequences, approximately 42% of them with a count of one. Under 8% of the sample is in the top ten clones.

Trimming takes 0 bases off V and 4 bases off J; junction bases not matched to a gene: 11. CDR1 and CDR2 were assigned from the germline V gene as SGHRS and YFSETQ. Its CDR3 holds 17 amino acids, cysteine through phenylalanine. CDR3 DNA only is kept here, 51 bases in frame from base 1. Results the study describes overall, beyond this receptor: Because donor CMV infection status was unknown, age-related changes in expanded clonotypes were potentially confounded. Observed TCR beta diversity per million T cells fell roughly linearly with age, and a significant reduction was already apparent by age about 36. Estimates of total diversity based on one million sequenced T cells were regarded as lower bounds and as underestimates. There was a strong correlation between observed TCR beta diversity and the percentage of naive T cells measured by flow cytometry. Conclusive comparison of naive and antigen-experienced compartments was prevented by the profiling of bulk unsorted PBMCs. Compared with the aged group, more naive CD4+ T cells, fewer expanded clones and increased TCR diversity were shown by the long-lived group, suggesting age selection.

The donors were roughly 38 Caucasian individuals from Russia, aged roughly 6 to 100 years, who were systemically healthy. Each donor gave 8 to 10 milliliters of peripheral blood, collected into EDTA-treated Vacutainer tubes. Ficoll-Paque density-gradient centrifugation was used to isolate PBMCs, with at least 6 million obtained per sample. Trizol reagent was used to extract total RNA from the PBMCs, yielding at least 5 micrograms per sample. The percentages of naive CD45RAhigh/CD27high T cells were determined by flow cytometry on a PBMC aliquot from every donor. Concerning this clonotype: Its antigen remains unidentified. No much larger clonotype is one base removed from it; base qualities were not supplied.

The specimen sequenced was blood. The chain uses TRBV5-1 and TRBJ2-3; TRBD2 aligns with 7 central bases. This clonotype originated in a young woman in good health. The CDR3 reads CASSLAAGDPRSDTQYF. In nucleotide form, the sequence is TGCGCCAGCAGCTTGGCCGCGGGGGACCCCCGGTCAGATACGCAGTATTTT.